This record covers a single TCR beta chain. Its cognate antigen is unknown. The data stem from a study of OX40 agonist ivuxolimab in advanced cancers. Study in general: Age averaged 60 years (range roughly 23 to 90), and around 87% were male.

Sequencing used immunoSEQ multiplex PCR; TCRdb keeps in-frame clones, though not all of them. The data show roughly 100,000 clones, with 90% to 95% seen just once and around 0.28% held by the top ten. Study results and caveats: Low levels of normalized T-cell clonal expansion also appeared in some nonresponders. It was not determined which antigens were specifically recognized by the peripheral T cells that had undergone clonal expansion.

Germline CDR1 SNHLY, CDR2 FYNNEI. This CDR3 region has 14 residues. V gave up 4 bases and J gave up 9 bases; unmatched junction bases: 6. The sequences come from CD4+ or CD8+ T cells sorted from blood, collected in a trial of the OX40 agonist ivuxolimab. This sequence was found in an adult with an advanced solid tumor such as melanoma, head and neck, liver or kidney cancer. The rearrangement links TRBV2 to TRBJ1-5; 10 nucleotides align to TRBD1. The CDR3 spells CASSGDRGLRPQHF. CDR3 nucleotides: TGTGCCAGCAGTGGCGACAGGGGGCTTCGGCCCCAGCATTTT.